The rows below give T cell receptor beta chains drawn from one sample of a study of regulatory T cells in long-lasting Graves disease. TCRdb itself ran the multiplex PCR reads through MiXCR, one entry per CDR3 protein. The profile shows about 220,000 distinct CDR3 sequences, less than 20% of them singletons. This same sample was also taken into another study, of T cells in Graves' hyperthyroidism and ophthalmopathy.

The specimen comprised peripheral blood mononuclear cells (PBMCs), sampled at new diagnosis, from a patient treated with antithyroid drugs. Receptors originate from a woman in her twenties or thirties with Graves disease. The CDR3 runs from the conserved cysteine through the conserved F or W. The D gene is left open where the match is weak. Size values are once, few and many counts, or a class for expanded clones, and some rows have none.

CDR3aa	CDR3nt	d_gene	j_gene	v_gene	abundance
CASSLQIGQARRGYTF	TGTGCCAGCAGTTTACAAATAGGACAGGCCCGGAGGGGCTACACCTTC	TRBD1	TRBJ1-2	TRBV28	-
CASSFREGAKNIQYF	TGTGCCAGCAGCTTCAGGGAGGGAGCCAAAAACATTCAGTACTTC	TRBD2	TRBJ2-4	TRBV11-1	many
CASSVALAGGTDTQYF	TGTGCCAGCAGCGTAGCTTTAGCGGGGGGGACAGATACGCAGTATTTT	TRBD2	TRBJ2-3	TRBV9	many
CASRADRGSSYEQYF	TGTGCCAGCAGAGCGGACAGGGGGAGCTCCTACGAGCAGTACTTC	TRBD1	TRBJ2-7	TRBV28	many
CASSPGTTYEQCF	TGTGCCAGCAGCCCCGGGACAACCTACGAGCAGTGCTTC	-	TRBJ2-7	TRBV28	-
CASSSTGTRNEQFF	TGTGCCAGCAGCTCGACCGGGACAAGAAATGAGCAGTTCTTC	-	TRBJ2-1	TRBV11-2	-
CASSYGSGTEAFF	TGTGCCAGCAGCTATGGGTCAGGGACTGAAGCTTTCTTT	-	TRBJ1-1	TRBV11-2	many
CASIGWGSSSYEQYF	TGTGCCAGTATCGGATGGGGCTCGAGCTCCTACGAGCAGTACTTC	-	TRBJ2-7	TRBV19	many
CASSGIDLNTGELFF	TGTGCCAGCAGCGGGATTGACCTGAACACCGGGGAGCTGTTTTTT	-	TRBJ2-2	TRBV9	-
CASSQQGLYPTDTQYF	TGTGCCAGCAGCCAACAGGGGCTCTATCCTACGGATACGCAGTATTTT	TRBD1	TRBJ2-3	TRBV11-2	many
CATSRDELMLFF	TGTGCCACCAGCAGAGATGAGCTTATGTTGTTTTTT	-	TRBJ1-4	TRBV15	many
CASSSRLQWHEQYF	TGTGCCAGCAGCTCTAGACTCCAATGGCACGAGCAGTACTTC	-	TRBJ2-7	TRBV11-1	-
CASSFTGSGELFF	TGTGCCAGCAGTTTTACCGGGAGCGGGGAGCTGTTTTTT	-	TRBJ2-2	TRBV12-3/TRBV12-4	many
CAWSAVGDTQYF	TGTGCCTGGAGTGCAGTGGGAGATACGCAGTATTTT	-	TRBJ2-3	TRBV30	many
CATSDFLAGSTDTQYF	TGTGCCACCAGTGATTTTCTAGCGGGAAGCACAGATACGCAGTATTTT	TRBD2	TRBJ2-3	TRBV24-1	once
CASSLRYSFGNTEAFF	TGTGCCAGCAGCCTTCGGTACAGCTTCGGAAACACTGAAGCTTTCTTT	-	TRBJ1-1	TRBV2	once
CATSSHGQGANEKLFF	TGTGCCACCAGCAGCCACGGACAGGGGGCTAATGAAAAACTGTTTTTT	TRBD1	TRBJ1-4	TRBV15	-
CASSPGTEAFF	TGTGCCAGCTCACCAGGGACTGAAGCTTTCTTT	-	TRBJ1-1	TRBV18	many